The rows below give T cell receptor beta chains drawn from one sample of a study of cytomegalovirus exposure and HLA in healthy donors. Produced via immunoSEQ multiplex PCR; TCRdb's table is partial and in-frame only. Counted here are 150,000 or so clones, around 80% occurring once; the ten biggest clones make up less than 15%. Sequenced sample: PBMCs. The receptors originated from a man aged 35 to 55 in good health and CMV-seropositive. The conserved cysteine and the conserved F or W are not part of the CDR3 here. Clone size appears in some rows only: once, few, many, or a class for an expanded clone.

v_call,clone_size,cdr3_length,cdr3_aa
TRBV20-1,-,9,SARGREGQY
TRBV27,-,12,ASSGTAKGNTIY
TRBV21-1,-,14,ASSKGRLAGDNEQF
TRBV7-9,-,10,SSSYGQGAAF
TRBV7-9,-,10,ASSRTGIEQY
TRBV15,-,13,ATSRGGQGAREQY
TRBV5-1,-,12,ASSGQGGTDTQY
TRBV9,-,11,ASSVTGDGEAF
TRBV4-3,few,11,ASSRGANYGYT
TRBV29-1,-,11,SAYPRGPDGYT
TRBV7-2,-,13,ASSFMLSGVGGYT
TRBV7-9,-,10,ASSSSYYEQY
TRBV7-9,-,14,ASSRPVGQGVYGYT
TRBV11-1,few,13,ASSLGQGRYNEQF
TRBV19,few,12,ASVSLAGLYEQY
TRBV18,-,13,ASSPSPSSTDTQY
TRBV6-1,few,16,ASRESGTGLLAKNIQY
TRBV28,-,10,ASRESNQPQH
TRBV19,-,15,ASSSNDLTSGANVLT
TRBV28,-,12,ASIGGNSYNEQF
TRBV7-3,-,11,ASSLLGEETQY
TRBV11-2,-,12,ASSRDRKNYGYT
TRBV5-1,-,12,ASSLGQGSDTQY
TRBV19,-,13,ASSIPSGGTDTQY
TRBV10-3,-,12,AIGWGQATGELF
TRBV7-9,once,11,ASSRTGSYGYT
TRBV6-1,few,13,ASSEVAGSNQPQH
TRBV4-3,-,14,ASSNPQGTGTDTQY
TRBV10-3,-,13,AISTGTDKIYEQY
TRBV14,-,12,ASSQFRQSYGYT
TRBV11-2,-,9,ASSLLYEQY
TRBV6-1,-,13,ASSEVTAATDTQY
TRBV7-2,once,12,ASSPAWEGNTIY
TRBV11-2,few,14,ASSLGGDKGKNIQY
TRBV2,once,11,ASRTSMNTEAF
TRBV5-1,-,13,ASSDTGDSTDTQY
TRBV9,-,10,ASQGAGNTIY
TRBV1,-,16,TSSQVSPTSGSYNEQF
TRBV7-6,-,14,ASSFRLAGATGELF
TRBV7-6,-,13,ASSSSGASYNEQF
TRBV2,-,12,ASNPSRSNYGYT
TRBV10-1,-,11,ASSEWTSGAKY
TRBV7-2,-,13,ASSPEGFTTYGHT
TRBV27,-,12,ASSRLAGFNEQF
TRBV10-3,-,10,AISEGPGTQY
TRBV11-3,-,14,ASSTRSGEATGELF
TRBV25-1,-,14,ASSVGGGADTGELF
TRBV6-5,-,13,ASSYPRDIKQPQH
TRBV5-1,-,14,ASSFRQGHDTGELF
TRBV28,once,11,ASSLGADEKLF
TRBV9,-,12,ASSVNGAGGEQY
TRBV7-2,-,12,ASSLGLASYEQY